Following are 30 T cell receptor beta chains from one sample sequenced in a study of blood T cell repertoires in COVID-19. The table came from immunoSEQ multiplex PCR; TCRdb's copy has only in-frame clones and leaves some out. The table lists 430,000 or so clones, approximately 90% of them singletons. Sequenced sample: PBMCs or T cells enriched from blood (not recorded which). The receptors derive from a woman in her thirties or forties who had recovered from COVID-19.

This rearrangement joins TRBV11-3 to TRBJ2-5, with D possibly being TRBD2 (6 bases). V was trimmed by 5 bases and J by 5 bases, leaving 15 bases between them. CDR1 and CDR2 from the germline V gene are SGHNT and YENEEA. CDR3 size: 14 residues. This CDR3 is CASSPRDSSETQYF. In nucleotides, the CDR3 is TGTGCCAGCAGCCCAAGGGACTCCTCTGAGACCCAGTACTTC.

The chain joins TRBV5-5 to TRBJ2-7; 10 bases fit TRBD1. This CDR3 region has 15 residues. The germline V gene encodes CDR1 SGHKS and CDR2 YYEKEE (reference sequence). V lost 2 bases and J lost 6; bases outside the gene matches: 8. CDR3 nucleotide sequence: TGTGCCAGCAGCTTAGCCGGGACAGGGGTTAGCGAGCAGTACTTC. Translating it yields CASSLAGTGVSEQYF.

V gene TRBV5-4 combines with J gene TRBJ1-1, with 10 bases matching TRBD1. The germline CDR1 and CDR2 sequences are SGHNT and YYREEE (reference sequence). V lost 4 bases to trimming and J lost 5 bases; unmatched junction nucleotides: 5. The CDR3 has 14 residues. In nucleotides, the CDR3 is TGTGCCAGCAGCATGGGACAGGGGACGACTGAAGCTTTCTTT. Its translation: CASSMGQGTTEAFF. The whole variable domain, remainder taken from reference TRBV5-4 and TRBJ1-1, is ETGVTQSPTHLIKTRGQQVTLRCSSQSGHNTVSWYQQALGQGPQFIFQYYREEENGRGNFPPRFSGLQFPNYSSELNVNALELDDSALYLCASSMGQGTTEAFFGQGTRLTVV.

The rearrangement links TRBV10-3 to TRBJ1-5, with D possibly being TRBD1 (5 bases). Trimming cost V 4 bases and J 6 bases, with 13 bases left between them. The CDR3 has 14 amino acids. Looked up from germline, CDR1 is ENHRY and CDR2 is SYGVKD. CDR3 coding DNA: TGTGCCATCAGTGGGGGGAGGGAGGGTCAGCCCCAGCATTTT. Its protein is CAISGGREGQPQHF.

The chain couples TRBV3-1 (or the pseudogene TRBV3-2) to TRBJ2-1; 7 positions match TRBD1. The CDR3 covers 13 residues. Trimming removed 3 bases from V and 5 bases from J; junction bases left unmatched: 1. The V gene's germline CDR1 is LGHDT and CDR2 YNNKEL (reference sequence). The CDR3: CASSQGQNNEQFF. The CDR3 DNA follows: TGTGCCAGCAGCCAGGGACAGAACAATGAGCAGTTCTTC.

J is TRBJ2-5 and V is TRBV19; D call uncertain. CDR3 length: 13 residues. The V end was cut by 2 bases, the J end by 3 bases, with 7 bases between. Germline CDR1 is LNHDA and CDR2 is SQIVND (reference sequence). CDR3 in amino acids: CASSISPEETQYF. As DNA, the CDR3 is TGTGCCAGTAGTATATCCCCGGAAGAGACCCAGTACTTC. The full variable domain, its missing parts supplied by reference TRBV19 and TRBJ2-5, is DGGITQSPKYLFRKEGQNVTLSCEQNLNHDAMYWYRQDPGQGLRLIYYSQIVNDFQKGDIAEGYSVSREKKESFPLTVTSAQKNPTAFYLCASSISPEETQYFGPGTRLLVL.

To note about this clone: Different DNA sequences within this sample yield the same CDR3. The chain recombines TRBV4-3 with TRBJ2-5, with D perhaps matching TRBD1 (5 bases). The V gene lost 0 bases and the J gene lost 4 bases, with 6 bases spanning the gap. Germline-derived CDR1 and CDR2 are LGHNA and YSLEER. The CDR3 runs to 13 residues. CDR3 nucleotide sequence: TGCGCCAGCAGCCAAGATAGGGGAGAGACCCAGTACTTC. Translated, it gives CASSQDRGETQYF.

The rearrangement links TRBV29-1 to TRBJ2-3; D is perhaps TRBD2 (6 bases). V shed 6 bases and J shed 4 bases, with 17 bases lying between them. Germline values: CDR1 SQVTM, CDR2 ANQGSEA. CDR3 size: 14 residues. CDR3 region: CSVVRREIPDTQYF. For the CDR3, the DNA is TGCAGCGTCGTCCGACGGGAGATCCCAGATACGCAGTATTTT.

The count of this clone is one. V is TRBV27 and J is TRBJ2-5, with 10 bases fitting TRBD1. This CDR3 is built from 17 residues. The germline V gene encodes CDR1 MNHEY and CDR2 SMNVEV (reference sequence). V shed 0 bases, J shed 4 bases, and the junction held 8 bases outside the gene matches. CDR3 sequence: CASSLSRGTGEGETQYF. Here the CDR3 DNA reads TGTGCCAGCAGTTTATCGAGGGGGACAGGGGAAGGAGAGACCCAGTACTTC.

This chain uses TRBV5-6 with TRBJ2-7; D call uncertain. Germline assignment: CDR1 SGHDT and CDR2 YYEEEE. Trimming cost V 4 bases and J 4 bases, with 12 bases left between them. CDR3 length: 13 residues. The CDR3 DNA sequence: TGTGCCAGCAGCCCCGATCCCGGTTACGAGCAGTACTTC. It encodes CASSPDPGYEQYF.

CDR3 bases: TGTGCCAGCAGCTTAGGACAGGGAGGAGGGCGGCCCCAGCATTTT. This sequence encodes CASSLGQGGGRPQHF. The rearrangement links TRBV7-2 to TRBJ1-5, with TRBD1 matching over 7 bases. The ends lost 1 base at V and 9 bases at J; junction bases unmatched: 9. The germline V gene encodes CDR1 SGHTA and CDR2 FQGNSA. This CDR3 has 15 residues.

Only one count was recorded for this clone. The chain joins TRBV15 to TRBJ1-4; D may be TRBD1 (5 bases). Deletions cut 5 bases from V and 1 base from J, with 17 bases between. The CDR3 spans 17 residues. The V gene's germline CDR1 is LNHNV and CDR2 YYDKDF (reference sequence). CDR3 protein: CATSRGGSGGTNEKLFF. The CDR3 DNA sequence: TGTGCCACCAGCCGAGGTGGTAGCGGGGGAACTAATGAAAAACTGTTTTTT.

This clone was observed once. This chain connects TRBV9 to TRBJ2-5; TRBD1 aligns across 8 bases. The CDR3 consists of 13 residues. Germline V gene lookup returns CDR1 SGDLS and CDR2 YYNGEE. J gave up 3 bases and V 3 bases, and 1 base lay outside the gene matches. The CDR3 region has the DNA TGTGCCAGCAGCGAGACAGGGGAAGAGACCCAGTACTTC. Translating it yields CASSETGEETQYF.

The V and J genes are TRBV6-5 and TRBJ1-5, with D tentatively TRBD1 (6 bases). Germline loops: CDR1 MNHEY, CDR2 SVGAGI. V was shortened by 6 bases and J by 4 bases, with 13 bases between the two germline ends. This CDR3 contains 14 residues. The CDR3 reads CASSAGTMNQPQHF. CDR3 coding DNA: TGTGCCAGCAGCGCCGGGACAATGAATCAGCCCCAGCATTTT.

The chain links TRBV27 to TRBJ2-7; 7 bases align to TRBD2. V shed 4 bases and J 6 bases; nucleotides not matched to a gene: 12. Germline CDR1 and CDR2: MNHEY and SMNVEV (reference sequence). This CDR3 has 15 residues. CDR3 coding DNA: TGTGCCAGCAGTTCCTTGACGGGAGGCGGCGGCGAGCAGTACTTC. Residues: CASSSLTGGGGEQYF.

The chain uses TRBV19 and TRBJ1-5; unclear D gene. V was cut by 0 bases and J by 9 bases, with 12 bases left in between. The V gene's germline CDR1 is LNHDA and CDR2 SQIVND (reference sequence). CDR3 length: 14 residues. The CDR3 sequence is CASSIEASPRPQHF. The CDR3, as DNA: TGTGCCAGTAGTATAGAGGCCTCCCCCCGGCCCCAGCATTTT.

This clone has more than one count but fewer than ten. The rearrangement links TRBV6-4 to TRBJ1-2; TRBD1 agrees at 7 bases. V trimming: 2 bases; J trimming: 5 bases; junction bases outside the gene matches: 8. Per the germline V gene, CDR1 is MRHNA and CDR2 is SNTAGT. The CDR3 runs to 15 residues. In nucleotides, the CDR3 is TGTGCCAGCAGTGACCGTAGAGGGGGCTCTTATGGCTACACCTTC. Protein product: CASSDRRGGSYGYTF.

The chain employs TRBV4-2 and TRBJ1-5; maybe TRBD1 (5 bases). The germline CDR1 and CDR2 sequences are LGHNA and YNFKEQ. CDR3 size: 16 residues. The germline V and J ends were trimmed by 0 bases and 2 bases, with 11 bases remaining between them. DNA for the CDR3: TGTGCCAGCAGCCAAGATTTTGGGGGGGGCAATCAGCCCCAGCATTTT. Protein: CASSQDFGGGNQPQHF.

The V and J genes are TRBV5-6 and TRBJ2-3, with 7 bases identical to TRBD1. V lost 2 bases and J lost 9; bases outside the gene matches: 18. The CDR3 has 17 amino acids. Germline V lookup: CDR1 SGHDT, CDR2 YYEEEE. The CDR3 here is CASSLDRDSRYPGTQYF. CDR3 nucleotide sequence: TGTGCCAGCAGCTTAGATCGGGACAGCCGTTACCCTGGCACGCAGTATTTT.

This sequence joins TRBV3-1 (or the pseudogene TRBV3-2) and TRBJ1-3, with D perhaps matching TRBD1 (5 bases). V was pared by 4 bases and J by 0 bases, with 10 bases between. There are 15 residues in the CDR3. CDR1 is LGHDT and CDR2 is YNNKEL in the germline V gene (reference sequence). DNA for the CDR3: TGTGCCAGCAGCCTCCAGGGTAACTCTGGAAACACCATATATTTT. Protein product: CASSLQGNSGNTIYF.

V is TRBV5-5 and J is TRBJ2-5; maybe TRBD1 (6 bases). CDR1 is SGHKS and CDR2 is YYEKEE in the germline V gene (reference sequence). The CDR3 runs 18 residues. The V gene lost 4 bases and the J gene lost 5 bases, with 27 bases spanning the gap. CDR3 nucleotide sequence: TGTGCCAGCAGCCCCCTGGATATGAGCGGTGGCCAGGGGGAGACCCAGTACTTC. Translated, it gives CASSPLDMSGGQGETQYF.

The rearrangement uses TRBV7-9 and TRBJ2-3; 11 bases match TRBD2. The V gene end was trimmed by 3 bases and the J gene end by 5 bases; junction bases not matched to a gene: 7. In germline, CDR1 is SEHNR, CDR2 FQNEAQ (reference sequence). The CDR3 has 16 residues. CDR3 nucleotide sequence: TGTGCCAGCAGCTTGGGGCTAGCGGGAGGTGGAGATACGCAGTATTTT. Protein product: CASSLGLAGGGDTQYF. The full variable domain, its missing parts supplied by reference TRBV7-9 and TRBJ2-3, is DTGVSQNPRHKITKRGQNVTFRCDPISEHNRLYWYRQTLGQGPEFLTYFQNEAQLEKSRLLSDRFSAERPKGSFSTLEIQRTEQGDSAMYLCASSLGLAGGGDTQYFGPGTRLTVL.

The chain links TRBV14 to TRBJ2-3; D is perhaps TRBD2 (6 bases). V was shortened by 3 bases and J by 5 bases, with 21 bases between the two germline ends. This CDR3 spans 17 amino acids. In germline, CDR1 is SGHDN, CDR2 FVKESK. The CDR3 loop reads CASSHFVAGKVRDTQYF. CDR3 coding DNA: TGTGCCAGCAGCCATTTCGTCGCGGGAAAGGTCAGAGATACGCAGTATTTT.

Here the CDR3 reads CASSLGGKSYGYTF. DNA for the CDR3: TGTGCCAGCAGCTTAGGAGGGAAGAGCTATGGCTACACCTTC. This rearrangement joins TRBV7-2 to TRBJ1-2; D unresolved. Looked up from germline, CDR1 is SGHTA and CDR2 is FQGNSA. The CDR3 runs 14 residues. The V end was cut by 1 base, the J end by 4 bases, with 10 bases between.

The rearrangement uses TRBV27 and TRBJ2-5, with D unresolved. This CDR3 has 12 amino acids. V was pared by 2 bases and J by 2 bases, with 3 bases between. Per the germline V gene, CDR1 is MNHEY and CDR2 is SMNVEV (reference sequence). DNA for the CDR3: TGTGCCAGCAGTTTACTACAAGAGACCCAGTACTTC. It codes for CASSLLQETQYF.

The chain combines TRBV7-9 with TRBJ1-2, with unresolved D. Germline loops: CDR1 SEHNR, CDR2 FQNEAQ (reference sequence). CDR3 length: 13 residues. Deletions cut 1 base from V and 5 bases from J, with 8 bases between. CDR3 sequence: CASSLEWLYGYTF. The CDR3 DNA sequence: TGTGCCAGCAGCTTAGAGTGGCTGTATGGCTACACCTTC.

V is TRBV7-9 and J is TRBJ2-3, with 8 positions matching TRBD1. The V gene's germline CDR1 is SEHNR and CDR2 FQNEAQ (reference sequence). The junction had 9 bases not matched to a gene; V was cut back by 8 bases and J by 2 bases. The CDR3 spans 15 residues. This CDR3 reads CASPSGGIITDTQYF. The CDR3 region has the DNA TGTGCCAGCCCCTCAGGGGGCATTATCACAGATACGCAGTATTTT.

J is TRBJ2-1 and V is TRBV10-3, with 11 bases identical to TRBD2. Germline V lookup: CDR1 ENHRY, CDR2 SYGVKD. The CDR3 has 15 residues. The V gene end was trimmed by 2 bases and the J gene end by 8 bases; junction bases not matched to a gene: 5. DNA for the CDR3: TGTGCCATCAGTGAGACTAGCGGGAGAAGCCATGAGCAGTTCTTC. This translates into CAISETSGRSHEQFF.

In DNA, the CDR3 is TGCGCCAGCAGCCACGGTCTCGGGTACACCTTC. It specifies CASSHGLGYTF. The V and J genes are TRBV4-3 and TRBJ1-2; D is unclear. Germline CDR1 LGHNA, CDR2 YSLEER. V lost 3 bases, J lost 11 bases, and 10 bases lay in between. The CDR3 is 11 amino acids.

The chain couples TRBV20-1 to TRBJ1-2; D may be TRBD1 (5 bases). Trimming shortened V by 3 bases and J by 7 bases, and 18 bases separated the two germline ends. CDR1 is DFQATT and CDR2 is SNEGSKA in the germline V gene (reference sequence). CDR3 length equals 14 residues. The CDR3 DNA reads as TGCAGTGCTAGTTTGCCGGGCAGGAGGGGTGGCTACACCTTC. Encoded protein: CSASLPGRRGGYTF.